This T cell receptor beta chain was sequenced during a study of blood T cell repertoires in COVID-19. Study details: Specimens from acute and convalescent COVID-19 originated in the United States, Italy and Spain. T cells, B-cell-depleted T cells, or PBMCs provided the cDNA or gDNA that served as material.

In the authors' methods: The assay estimated nucleated cells by amplifying reference gene primers. This table comes from immunoSEQ multiplex PCR, and its TCRdb copy is limited to in-frame clones, with some not included. That table supplies the V and J calls and clone size; D and trimming were determined from the DNA. Of tens of thousands of clones listed, about 90% are singletons. V lost 3 bases, J lost 0 bases, and 12 bases lay in between. The CDR3 consists of 16 residues. The germline V gene encodes CDR1 KGHDR and CDR2 SFDVKD. A Seattle source enrolled patients during active infection and followed them longitudinally.

Sequencing was carried out using peripheral blood. The sequence was obtained from a man between 45 and 60 years old with COVID-19, enrolled during active disease. V gene TRBV24-1 combines with J gene TRBJ2-3, with a possible D match to TRBD1 (6 bases). The CDR3 here is CATSDRTATSTDTQYF. The CDR3 bases are TGTGCCACCAGTGATAGGACAGCTACCAGCACAGATACGCAGTATTTT.